A selection of T cell receptor beta chains follows, all from one sample in a study of T cells in Graves' hyperthyroidism and ophthalmopathy. TCRdb reprocessed the multiplex PCR reads with MiXCR, giving one entry per CDR3 protein. The sample contains about 680,000 distinct CDR3 sequences, under 45% of which appear only once. Sequencing was carried out using blood. These receptors were collected from a woman between 40 and 55 years old with Graves' hyperthyroidism. The CDR3 runs from the conserved cysteine through the conserved F or W. D genes are given only for firm matches. Only some rows state a clone size, as once, few, many or a class for expanded clones.

V: TRBV5-2
D: .
J: TRBJ1-2
size: .
DNA: TGTGCCAGCAACTTATTAGGGGGGAATGTTGGCTACACCTTC
CDR3: CASNLLGGNVGYTF

V: TRBV7-6
D: .
J: TRBJ2-7
size: many
DNA: TGTGCCAGCAGCCAAACCGACTACGAGCAGTACTTC
CDR3: CASSQTDYEQYF

V: TRBV29-1
D: .
J: TRBJ2-7
size: .
DNA: TGCAGCGTTGAACGGGGACCGCCATACGAGCAGTACTTC
CDR3: CSVERGPPYEQYF

V: TRBV6-2/TRBV6-3
D: TRBD1
J: TRBJ1-2
size: many
DNA: TGTGCCAGCAGTCCTTGGACAGGGGATGGCTACACCTTC
CDR3: CASSPWTGDGYTF

V: TRBV27
D: TRBD2
J: TRBJ2-2
size: .
DNA: TGTGCCAGCAGTTTACGGTCTAGCGGGATGGGGGAGCTGTTTTTT
CDR3: CASSLRSSGMGELFF

V: TRBV14
D: TRBD1
J: TRBJ1-4
size: few
DNA: TGTGCCAGCAGCTCACAGGGGGTAGGCGAAAAACTGTTTTTT
CDR3: CASSSQGVGEKLFF

V: TRBV20-1
D: .
J: TRBJ2-7
size: .
DNA: TGCAGTCTCACCGGGACGGCCTCCTACGAGCAGTACTTC
CDR3: CSLTGTASYEQYF

V: TRBV10-3
D: TRBD1
J: TRBJ1-1
size: .
DNA: TGTGCCATCAGTGGGACGGACAGGGAGAAAGCTCCCTTT
CDR3: CAISGTDREKAPF

V: TRBV10-3
D: .
J: TRBJ1-5
size: .
DNA: TGTGCCATCAGTGAGGTCGGAGGGGCAAGCAATCAGCCCCAGCATTTT
CDR3: CAISEVGGASNQPQHF

V: TRBV2
D: .
J: TRBJ1-4
size: few
DNA: TGTGCCAGCAGTGACCTCTGGGTTAATGAAAAACTGTTTTTT
CDR3: CASSDLWVNEKLFF

V: TRBV24-1
D: .
J: TRBJ1-4
size: .
DNA: TGTGCCACCAGTGAGTGGGACCATACTGAAAAACTGTTTTTT
CDR3: CATSEWDHTEKLFF

V: TRBV29-1
D: .
J: TRBJ1-1
size: .
DNA: TGCAGCGTCGACGATAGAAACGGCGTGAACACTGAAGCTTTCTTT
CDR3: CSVDDRNGVNTEAFF

V: TRBV20-1
D: .
J: TRBJ1-2
size: .
DNA: TGCAGTGCTAGGGGCGGGCAGAACTATGGCTACACCTTC
CDR3: CSARGGQNYGYTF

V: TRBV19
D: TRBD1
J: TRBJ1-2
size: .
DNA: TGTGCCAGTAGTATGGGGACAGGGGGGAATGGCTACACCTTC
CDR3: CASSMGTGGNGYTF

V: TRBV5-6
D: TRBD1
J: TRBJ1-6
size: .
DNA: TGTGCCAGCAGCCAAACGGACAGGCCGCTATCCCAACCTATAAATTCACCCCTCCACTTT
CDR3: CASSQTDRPLSQPINSPLHF

V: TRBV9
D: .
J: TRBJ2-2
size: few
DNA: TGTGCCAGCAGCGAGGTACAGGGTACCGGGGAGCTGTTTTTT
CDR3: CASSEVQGTGELFF

V: TRBV29-1
D: .
J: TRBJ1-1
size: many
DNA: TGCAGCGTTGAAGAAACAGGAACTGAAGCTTTCTTT
CDR3: CSVEETGTEAFF

V: TRBV4-3
D: .
J: TRBJ1-1
size: many
DNA: TGTGCCAGCAGCCAGGACGGTAACACTGAAGCTTTCTTT
CDR3: CASSQDGNTEAFF

V: TRBV19
D: .
J: TRBJ2-7
size: .
DNA: TGTGCCAGTAGTAACGGGGTGGGATCCTACGAGCAGTACTTC
CDR3: CASSNGVGSYEQYF

V: TRBV7-9
D: .
J: TRBJ1-5
size: many
DNA: TGTGCCAGCAGCTCGTCCTCGGGGGCTCAGCCCCAGCATTTT
CDR3: CASSSSSGAQPQHF

V: TRBV28
D: .
J: TRBJ2-7
size: .
DNA: TGTGCCAGCAGTGTGACAGTGAACCTTTACGAGCAGTACTTC
CDR3: CASSVTVNLYEQYF

V: TRBV7-8
D: TRBD1
J: TRBJ1-2
size: many
DNA: TGTGCCAGCAGCACCGACAGGGCCTATGGCTACACCTTC
CDR3: CASSTDRAYGYTF

V: TRBV12-3/TRBV12-4
D: .
J: TRBJ1-2
size: .
DNA: TGTGCCAGCAGTTTAAGGCCGGGGTTTGGCTATGGCTACACCTTC
CDR3: CASSLRPGFGYGYTF